This TCR beta chain appears in the sequencing data of a study of T-cell memory formation after mild COVID-19. In the study overall: Largely, TCR clusters stayed within a single donor.

Looked up from germline, CDR1 is SGHTA and CDR2 is FQGTGA. This CDR3 has 14 amino acids. V shed 1 base and J shed 2 bases, with 7 bases lying between them. The table lists this clonotype with a few counts. With a much larger clone just one base away, this may be a read error. Constant-segment primers were used for 5'RACE, and the resulting TCR alpha and TCR beta cDNA libraries carried sample barcodes and UMIs. TCRdb reanalysed the 5' RACE reads using MiXCR and keeps one entry per CDR3 protein. The profile shows 300,000 to 400,000 distinct CDR3 sequences, approximately 14% of them singletons. This sequence originates from a man aged 18 to 35 who had mild COVID-19 (a few samples of this study predate the infection). Cell type and time point are not known. Sequences were obtained from PBMCs or a T cell subset sorted from them (not recorded which). The J gene is TRBJ2-3, the V gene TRBV7-3, with D maybe TRBD2 (6 bases). The CDR3 nucleotides are TGTGCCAGCAGCTTAAGCGGGACCACAGATACGCAGTATTTT. It specifies CASSLSGTTDTQYF.